The 8 T cell receptor beta chains in this list originate from one sample, sequenced in a study of blood T cell repertoires in COVID-19. Libraries were prepared by immunoSEQ multiplex PCR; TCRdb keeps only in-frame clonotypes and omits some of them. The data show tens of thousands of clones, 78% seen once. Sequencing was performed on peripheral blood. These receptors were obtained from a man aged 70-80 years with COVID-19, enrolled during active disease.

The rearrangement joins TRBV6-5 to TRBJ1-1, with D maybe TRBD1 (5 bases). The CDR3 totals 12 residues. With 6 bases removed from V and 9 bases from J, the gap between germline ends came to 14 bases. CDR1 is MNHEY, CDR2 SVGAGI, per germline. The chain's CDR3 is CASSHRLSKAFF. The CDR3 DNA reads as TGTGCCAGCAGCCACAGGCTGAGTAAAGCTTTCTTT.

The CDR3 coding sequence is TGTGCCAGCAGTGTGCCGGTGGGCGACTATGGCTACACCTTC. The encoded protein is CASSVPVGDYGYTF. The chain combines TRBV28 with TRBJ1-2; D uncertain. V was trimmed by 5 bases and J by 3 bases, leaving 13 bases between them. Germline lookup yields CDR1 MDHEN and CDR2 SYDVKM. The CDR3 runs 14 residues.

The genes are TRBV5-1 and TRBJ1-1; D is uncertain. Germline-derived CDR1 and CDR2 are SGHRS and YFSETQ. Trimming left V 4 bases short and J 0 bases short, with 10 bases between. The CDR3 sequence is 14 residues long. CDR3 loop: CASSQPDMNTEAFF. Here the CDR3 DNA reads TGCGCCAGCAGCCAACCTGACATGAACACTGAAGCTTTCTTT.

The chain combines TRBV20-1 with TRBJ2-1, with TRBD2 matching over 13 bases. This CDR3 has 16 residues. Germline values: CDR1 DFQATT, CDR2 SNEGSKA (reference sequence). J lost 0 bases, V lost 3 bases, and 2 bases had no gene match. Here the CDR3 reads CSASTSGGASYNEQFF. CDR3 coding DNA: TGCAGTGCTAGTACTAGCGGGGGGGCCTCCTACAATGAGCAGTTCTTC.

V gene TRBV27 combines with J gene TRBJ2-2; TRBD2 aligns across 11 bases. Trimming cost V 5 bases and J 3 bases; bases outside gene matches: 8. Germline loops: CDR1 MNHEY, CDR2 SMNVEV (reference sequence). This CDR3 is 17 amino acids long. The CDR3 DNA is TGTGCCAGCAGTACCCCTAGCGGGGGGCCTTACACCGGGGAGCTGTTTTTT. Its protein is CASSTPSGGPYTGELFF.

Only a few counts were recorded for this clone. The rearrangement uses TRBV6-5 and TRBJ2-2; no firm D call. With 6 bases removed from V and 6 bases from J, the gap between germline ends came to 8 bases. This CDR3 has 12 amino acids. CDR1 is MNHEY, CDR2 SVGAGI, per germline. CDR3 nucleotide sequence: TGTGCCAGCAGGCCCGTAGCCGGGGAGCTGTTTTTT. Translation: CASRPVAGELFF.

This rearrangement joins TRBV7-9 to TRBJ1-2; 7 bases fit TRBD1. V dropped 1 base and J dropped 7; count of bases not matched to a gene: 6. The CDR3 runs to 14 residues. The germline gives CDR1 SEHNR, CDR2 FQNEAQ (reference sequence). CDR3 residues: CASSLVGTDIGYTF. CDR3 bases: TGTGCCAGCAGCTTAGTCGGGACAGACATTGGCTACACCTTC.

This clone was seen a single time. The chain combines TRBV19 with TRBJ1-2; D is undetermined. The ends were cut back, 4 bases at V and 6 bases at J, with 6 bases in the middle. The CDR3 runs 11 residues. Germline V gene sequence: CDR1 LNHDA, CDR2 SQIVND (reference sequence). CDR3 in DNA: TGTGCCAGTAGTAAAAGCGATGGCTACACCTTC. Translating gives CASSKSDGYTF.